A selection of T cell receptor beta chains follows, all from one sample in a study of T cell responses to AZD1222 COVID-19 vaccine. This table comes from immunoSEQ multiplex PCR, and its TCRdb copy is limited to in-frame clones, with some not included. The data hold roughly 77,000 clones, with about nine tenths observed a single time. The sequencing here drew on peripheral blood, taken 28 days after the second AZD1222 dose. The source is an adult who received the AZD1222 COVID-19 vaccine. Each CDR3 is given with its conserved first and last residue. Fields, in order: J gene, clone size, V gene, D gene, CDR3 DNA, CDR3 protein. A D gene is named only where the DNA matches it firmly. Clone sizes are given selectively: once, few, many, or a class where the clone is expanded.

TRBJ2-2	.	TRBV7-3	.	TGTGCCAGCACCAAAAACGGGGCGAGGAACACCGGGGAGCTGTTTTTT	CASTKNGARNTGELFF
TRBJ1-3	few	TRBV9	.	TGTGCCAGCAGCGCGACCCTTTCAAACACCATATATTTT	CASSATLSNTIYF
TRBJ1-2	.	TRBV27	.	TGTGCCAGCAGTTTGAGGCAGGGGATGTCTGGCTACACCTTC	CASSLRQGMSGYTF
TRBJ2-1	.	TRBV6-6	.	TGTGCCAGCAGGCTAGGGGGTGAGCAGTTCTTC	CASRLGGEQFF
TRBJ1-5	.	TRBV7-3	TRBD1	TGTGCCAGCAGCGTAAATTCAGGGGGCGATCAGCCCCAGCATTTT	CASSVNSGGDQPQHF
TRBJ1-1	.	TRBV3-1/TRBV3-2	.	TGTGCCACCACAGTTGGGGGGAGCACTGAAGCTTTCTTT	CATTVGGSTEAFF
TRBJ2-7	.	TRBV7-2	.	TGTGCCAGCAGCTTAGCAAGCTCCTACGAGCAGTACTTC	CASSLASSYEQYF
TRBJ2-3	.	TRBV3-1/TRBV3-2	.	TGTGCCAGCAGCCCCCCGGGGATCCGTACGGAGGACACAGATACGCAGTATTTT	CASSPPGIRTEDTDTQYF
TRBJ2-4	.	TRBV9	.	TGTGCCAGCAGCGAGAAGGGCGCGAACATTCAGTACTTC	CASSEKGANIQYF
TRBJ2-3	.	TRBV12-3/TRBV12-4	.	TGTGCCAGCAGTTCTCCTAACTGGGATACGCAGTATTTT	CASSSPNWDTQYF
TRBJ1-2	.	TRBV28	.	TGTGCCGGATCTACACAGGGCCTGACCGACTATGGCTACACCTTC	CAGSTQGLTDYGYTF
TRBJ2-5	.	TRBV7-2	.	TGTGCCAGCAGCTTAGCGGGTTCAGAGACCCAGTACTTC	CASSLAGSETQYF
TRBJ2-1	.	TRBV5-1	TRBD1	TGCGCCAGCAGCGTGGACAGGGGGCGAGATGAGCAGTTCTTC	CASSVDRGRDEQFF
TRBJ1-1	.	TRBV5-1	.	TGCGCCAGCACCCGAGGCGGGGTTAATGAAGCTTTCTTT	CASTRGGVNEAFF
TRBJ2-7	.	TRBV9	TRBD2	TGTGCCAGCAGCGTGGGGGCAGGGGGACTAGCGCAAGTCGAGCAGTACTTC	CASSVGAGGLAQVEQYF
TRBJ1-5	.	TRBV3-1/TRBV3-2	.	TGTGCCAGCAGCCAAGATATCCAGGAAGGTCAGCCCCAGCATTTT	CASSQDIQEGQPQHF
TRBJ1-2	.	TRBV5-1	.	TGCGCCAGCAGCTTGGGAGAAGGAGTAGACTATGGCTACACCTTC	CASSLGEGVDYGYTF
TRBJ1-4	.	TRBV2	TRBD1	TGTGCCAGCAGTGAAGCGGACAGGGGAGGGAAACTGTTTTTT	CASSEADRGGKLFF
TRBJ1-5	.	TRBV3-1/TRBV3-2	TRBD1	TGTGCCAGCAGCCCCGGGACAGGCCATCAGCCCCAGCATTTT	CASSPGTGHQPQHF
TRBJ1-6	.	TRBV2	TRBD1	TGTGCCAGCAGTAACCCCGACAGGGCCCCGGTCGATTCACCCCTCCACTTT	CASSNPDRAPVDSPLHF
TRBJ1-1	.	TRBV7-3	.	TGTGCCAGCAGCTTAACACCAGGGATCACTGAAGCTTTCTTT	CASSLTPGITEAFF
TRBJ1-2	.	TRBV7-8	.	TGTGCCAGCAGCCCGAGGGTGTCCCACGCCTATGGCTACACCTTC	CASSPRVSHAYGYTF
TRBJ2-1	.	TRBV7-3	.	TGTGCCAGCAGCCCAATAACGGGAGATCTTTTCTTC	CASSPITGDLFF
TRBJ2-3	.	TRBV13	TRBD2	TGTGCCAGCAGCTTACGGCTAGCGGGGGTCACAGATACGCAGTATTTT	CASSLRLAGVTDTQYF
TRBJ2-5	.	TRBV10-2	TRBD1	TGCGCCAGCAGTGAGAGGGGACAGGGTACCGAGACCCAGTACTTC	CASSERGQGTETQYF
TRBJ1-2	.	TRBV6-5	.	TGTGCCAGCAGGCAAGAGGGGGACAATGGCTACACCTTC	CASRQEGDNGYTF
TRBJ1-1	.	TRBV18	.	TGTGCCAGCTCACCTTCGGTACAGAACACTGAAGCTTTCTTT	CASSPSVQNTEAFF
TRBJ1-5	.	TRBV2	.	TGTGCCAGCAGTGAAGGATACAATCAGCCCCAGCATTTT	CASSEGYNQPQHF
TRBJ2-3	.	TRBV7-8	TRBD1	TGTGCCAGCAGCTTAGGGACAGGGAGCTTTACGCAGTATTTT	CASSLGTGSFTQYF
TRBJ1-6	.	TRBV7-8	.	TGTGCCAGCAGCACCCCGACTTCACCCCTCCACTTT	CASSTPTSPLHF
TRBJ1-1	.	TRBV9	.	TGTGCCAGCAGCGTAGCACAGGTGAACACTGAAGCTTTCTTT	CASSVAQVNTEAFF
TRBJ1-5	.	TRBV7-2	.	TGTGCCAGCAGCTCTGTAGGGACGACAAATCAGCCCCAGCATTTT	CASSSVGTTNQPQHF
TRBJ1-5	.	TRBV4-2	TRBD1	TGTGCCAGCAGCCAAGGTCTGTGGACAACAGGGGTTAATCAGCCCCAGCATTTT	CASSQGLWTTGVNQPQHF
TRBJ1-1	.	TRBV27	.	TGTGCCAGCCGCTCCGTTGCAGGGGCCACTGAAGCTTTCTTT	CASRSVAGATEAFF
TRBJ1-5	.	TRBV2	.	TGTGCCAGCAGTGACCGGGGGTCAAATCAGCCCCAGCATTTT	CASSDRGSNQPQHF
TRBJ2-3	.	TRBV12-5	.	TGTGCTAGTGGTTTCGTCGTGGGGGCAGATACGCAGTATTTT	CASGFVVGADTQYF
TRBJ2-2	.	TRBV5-8	.	TGTGCCAGCAGCTTAGGCCTAGGTCTCACCGGGGAGCTGTTTTTT	CASSLGLGLTGELFF
TRBJ1-1	few	TRBV30	TRBD1	TGTGCCTACCACAGGGGAATTAGGACTGAAGCTTTCTTT	CAYHRGIRTEAFF
TRBJ2-7	.	TRBV20-1	.	TGCAGTGCTAGTGGGGGACGGACATCCCAATACGAGCAGTACTTC	CSASGGRTSQYEQYF
TRBJ1-1	.	TRBV4-2	TRBD1	TGTGCCAGCAGCCAGACAGGGGCTGGGAACACTGAAGCTTTCTTT	CASSQTGAGNTEAFF
TRBJ1-2	.	TRBV5-6	TRBD1	TGTGCCAGCAGCTTGGGCGGGACAGACCTCGGCTACACCTTC	CASSLGGTDLGYTF
TRBJ1-2	.	TRBV11-3	TRBD1	TGTGCCAGCAGCTTACACTGGACAGGGACTAACTATGGCTACACCTTC	CASSLHWTGTNYGYTF
TRBJ1-1	.	TRBV19	.	TGTGCCAGTAGTCAGCTGAACACTGAAGCTTTCTTT	CASSQLNTEAFF
TRBJ1-2	.	TRBV6-4	TRBD1	TGTGCCAGCAGTGAATATGCAACAGGGGGTGTGAGTGGCTACACCTTC	CASSEYATGGVSGYTF
TRBJ1-1	.	TRBV28	.	TGTGCCAGCAGTTTACAGTTCGCTGAAGCTTTCTTT	CASSLQFAEAFF
TRBJ1-1	.	TRBV9	.	TGTGCCAGCAGCCCCTCCCACAGGGACACTGAAGCTTTCTTT	CASSPSHRDTEAFF
TRBJ1-2	.	TRBV2	TRBD1	TGTGCCAGCAATACCGGGACAGTGAACTCCTATGGCTACACCTTC	CASNTGTVNSYGYTF
TRBJ1-2	once	TRBV2	.	TGTGCCAGCAGTGGGGCTAACTATGGCTACACCTTC	CASSGANYGYTF
TRBJ2-7	.	TRBV4-2	.	TGTGCCAGCAGCCAAGAACGCGGTACCTACGAGCAGTACTTC	CASSQERGTYEQYF
TRBJ1-1	.	TRBV6-5	.	TGTGCCAGCAGCGTCCGAGGGGGGCGGAGGACTGAAGCTTTCTTT	CASSVRGGRRTEAFF
TRBJ2-3	.	TRBV3-1/TRBV3-2	.	TGTGCCAGCAGCCCCCTCGATACGGGTACGCAGTATTTT	CASSPLDTGTQYF
TRBJ2-3	.	TRBV3-1/TRBV3-2	.	TGTGCCAGCAGCCGCTTCTCGGACGGAACTAGCACAGATACGCAGTATTTT	CASSRFSDGTSTDTQYF